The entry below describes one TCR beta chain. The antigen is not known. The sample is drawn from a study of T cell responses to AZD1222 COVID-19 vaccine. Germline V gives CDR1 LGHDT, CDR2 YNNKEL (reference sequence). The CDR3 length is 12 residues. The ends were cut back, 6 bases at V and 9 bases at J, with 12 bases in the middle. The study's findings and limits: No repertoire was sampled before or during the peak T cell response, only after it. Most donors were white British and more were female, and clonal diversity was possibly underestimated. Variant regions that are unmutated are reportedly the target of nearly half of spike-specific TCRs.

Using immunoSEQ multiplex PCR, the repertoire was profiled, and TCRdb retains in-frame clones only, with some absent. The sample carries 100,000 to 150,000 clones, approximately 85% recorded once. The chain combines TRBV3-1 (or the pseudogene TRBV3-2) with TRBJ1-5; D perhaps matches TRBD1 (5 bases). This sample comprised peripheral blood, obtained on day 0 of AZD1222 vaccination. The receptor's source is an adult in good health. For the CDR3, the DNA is TGTGCCAGCAGTCCAGGGTTAGGGCCCCAGCATTTT. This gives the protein CASSPGLGPQHF.